These T cell receptor beta chains were read from a single sample in a study of T cells in localized non-small cell lung cancer. Produced via immunoSEQ multiplex PCR; TCRdb's table is partial and in-frame only. The data hold approximately 21,000 clones, with less than 95% observed a single time. The sequenced sample was peripheral blood, obtained before any cancer treatment. All receptors come from a woman aged 40-69 years with stage I lung adenocarcinoma. CDR3s include the opening cysteine and the closing phenylalanine or tryptophan. Each record gives: clone size, CDR3 length, V gene, J gene, D gene, CDR3 DNA, CDR3 protein. D genes are given only for firm matches. Not all rows give a size; the values are once, few, many and, for expanded clones, a class.

>NA|16|TRBV21-1|TRBJ2-7|NA
TGTGCCAGCATCAGCATGGGGGACAGGTTAATCTACGAGCAGTACTTC
CASISMGDRLIYEQYF
>once|16|TRBV5-1|TRBJ2-7|TRBD2
TGCGCCAGCAGCTTGGGGGGAGCGGGAGGTACGGACGAGCAGTACTTC
CASSLGGAGGTDEQYF
>NA|15|TRBV9|TRBJ2-1|NA
TGTGCCAGCAGCGTTGACAGTTCCCCCACCTATGAGCAGTTCTTC
CASSVDSSPTYEQFF
>NA|16|TRBV6-1|TRBJ2-3|NA
TGTGCCAGCAGTGTTGCCCACGCGGGAACCACAGATACGCAGTATTTT
CASSVAHAGTTDTQYF
>NA|13|TRBV5-5|TRBJ1-1|TRBD1
TGTGCCAGCAGCACGGAAGCACAGGGGCGAGCTTTCTTT
CASSTEAQGRAFF
>NA|13|TRBV5-4|TRBJ2-2|NA
TGTGCCAGCAGCTTCAGGGGCGGCGGGGAGCTGTTTTTT
CASSFRGGGELFF
>NA|15|TRBV4-1|TRBJ2-2|NA
TGCGCCAGCAGCCAAGCCACTACGAACACCGGGGAGCTGTTTTTT
CASSQATTNTGELFF
>NA|13|TRBV14|TRBJ1-2|NA
TGTGCCAGCAGCCAAGATAGGAAGGTTGGCTACACCTTC
CASSQDRKVGYTF
>once|14|TRBV19|TRBJ2-7|NA
TGTGCCAGTCGCCCCCAGTGGACCGACTACGAGCAGTACTTC
CASRPQWTDYEQYF
>NA|13|TRBV7-7|TRBJ2-1|NA
TGTGCCAGCAGACTCAGCTCCTACAATGAGCAGTTCTTC
CASRLSSYNEQFF
>NA|17|TRBV11-2|TRBJ2-2|TRBD1
TGTGCCAGCAGCCCGGGACAGGGGGCAGCGATCACCGGGGAGCTGTTTTTT
CASSPGQGAAITGELFF
>NA|14|TRBV28|TRBJ2-7|TRBD2
TGTGCCAGCAGTTCCCTGGGGCGCGGGGGCGAGCAGTACTTC
CASSSLGRGGEQYF
>NA|16|TRBV30|TRBJ2-2|NA
TGTGCCTGGAGTGGGGGGGGGAGACAGGGAATCGGGGAGCTGTTTTTT
CAWSGGGRQGIGELFF
>NA|15|TRBV27|TRBJ2-1|NA
TGTGCCAGCAGCCTCCTAGGCAGGTCCTGGAATGAGCAGTTCTTC
CASSLLGRSWNEQFF
>few|13|TRBV29-1|TRBJ1-2|NA
TGCAGCGTTGAAGATCTAGGGGGAAGTGGCTACACCTTC
CSVEDLGGSGYTF
>NA|15|TRBV28|TRBJ1-5|NA
TGTGCCAGCAGTTTATCCGGGGGCGAGAATCAGCCCCAGCATTTT
CASSLSGGENQPQHF
>NA|14|TRBV5-5|TRBJ2-7|NA
TGTGCCAGCAGAAGTCCGGGACAAACCTACGAGCAGTACTTC
CASRSPGQTYEQYF
>NA|10|TRBV6-4|TRBJ2-5|NA
TGTGCCAGCAGTAAAGAGACCCAGTACTTC
CASSKETQYF
>NA|13|TRBV5-1|TRBJ2-5|NA
TGCGCCACCCAGACGGGTTATGGGGAGACCCAGTACTTC
CATQTGYGETQYF
>NA|16|TRBV19|TRBJ1-5|NA
TGTGCCAGTAGCGCTACAGGGATAGGAAGCAATCAGCCCCAGCATTTT
CASSATGIGSNQPQHF
>NA|16|TRBV9|TRBJ1-2|NA
TGTGCCAGCAGCGTAGCAGCAGGGGCAGCTAACTATGGCTACACCTTC
CASSVAAGAANYGYTF
>NA|13|TRBV7-2|TRBJ2-1|NA
TGTGCCAGCAGCTTAGACGGGAGCAATGAGCAGTTCTTC
CASSLDGSNEQFF
>NA|12|TRBV6-6|TRBJ2-2|NA
TGTGCCAGCAGTTACCAAAACGGGGAGCTGTTTTTT
CASSYQNGELFF
>NA|13|TRBV4-3|TRBJ2-3|NA
TGCGCCAGCAGCCCCGCTCAGTCGGATACGCAGTATTTT
CASSPAQSDTQYF
>NA|15|TRBV28|TRBJ2-3|TRBD2
TGTGCCAGCAGTTTAGGCGGGAGCCGCACAGATACGCAGTATTTT
CASSLGGSRTDTQYF
>few|13|TRBV14|TRBJ2-3|NA
TGTGCCAGCAGCCAATTTCGGACAGATACGCAGTATTTT
CASSQFRTDTQYF
>once|18|TRBV11-2|TRBJ2-3|TRBD2
TGTGCCAGCAGCTTTAGCATAGCGGGAGCTACTAGCACAGATACGCAGTATTTT
CASSFSIAGATSTDTQYF
>NA|15|TRBV9|TRBJ1-3|NA
TGTGCCAGCAGCCGTAGGGCAGGGTTCGGAAACACCATATATTTT
CASSRRAGFGNTIYF
>NA|16|TRBV5-6|TRBJ2-2|NA
TGTGCCAGCAACCTCGGGGGGCCCCGGAACACCGGGGAGCTGTTTTTT
CASNLGGPRNTGELFF
>NA|15|TRBV5-4|TRBJ2-5|NA
TGTGCCAGCAGCCCCAAGACCGGGCCGGTGGAGACCCAGTACTTC
CASSPKTGPVETQYF
>NA|15|TRBV4-3|TRBJ2-2|NA
TGCGCCAGCAGCCAGCGGGGATCCAACACCGGGGAGCTGTTTTTT
CASSQRGSNTGELFF
>NA|15|TRBV19|TRBJ2-5|TRBD2
TGTGCCAGTAGCTTGACTAGCGGGATCGGAGAGACCCAGTACTTC
CASSLTSGIGETQYF
>NA|12|TRBV28|TRBJ1-2|NA
TGTGCCAGCGGTTTACGATTGTATGGCTACACCTTC
CASGLRLYGYTF
>NA|15|TRBV11-2|TRBJ2-7|NA
TGTGCCAGCAGCTTAGACTTCCGGGTTCTCTACGAGCAGTACTTC
CASSLDFRVLYEQYF
>NA|14|TRBV7-2|TRBJ1-1|NA
TGTGCCAGCAGCTCCCAAAGGGTGAACACTGAAGCTTTCTTT
CASSSQRVNTEAFF
>NA|13|TRBV5-1|TRBJ2-2|TRBD2
TGCGCCACCAGGGCGGGAGACACCGGGGAGCTGTTTTTT
CATRAGDTGELFF
>few|15|TRBV12-5|TRBJ1-5|NA
TGTGCTAGTGGATCCCCGGTGCGGGGCAATCAGCCCCAGCATTTT
CASGSPVRGNQPQHF
>NA|17|TRBV11-1|TRBJ2-2|TRBD1
TGTGCCAGCAGCTCAAGCCGGGACAGGGGGCATGTCGGGGAGCTGTTTTTT
CASSSSRDRGHVGELFF
>NA|14|TRBV2|TRBJ2-7|TRBD1
TGTGCCAGCAGAGATTACAGGGGCCCCTACGAGCAGTACTTC
CASRDYRGPYEQYF
>NA|14|TRBV10-2|TRBJ1-4|NA
TGCGCCAGCAGGTGGGACTCCGGGAATGAAAAACTGTTTTTT
CASRWDSGNEKLFF
>NA|16|TRBV28|TRBJ1-2|NA
TGTGCCAGCAGTTCGGAGGCCGGGACCTCTCACTATGGCTACACCTTC
CASSSEAGTSHYGYTF
>NA|17|TRBV4-3|TRBJ2-3|NA
TGCGCCAGCAGCCGAACACTGGGCGCCCCAGAGCCAGATACGCAGTATTTT
CASSRTLGAPEPDTQYF
>NA|14|TRBV11-2|TRBJ2-6|NA
TGTGCCAGCAGCTTCAACTCTGGGGCCAACGTCCTGACTTTC
CASSFNSGANVLTF